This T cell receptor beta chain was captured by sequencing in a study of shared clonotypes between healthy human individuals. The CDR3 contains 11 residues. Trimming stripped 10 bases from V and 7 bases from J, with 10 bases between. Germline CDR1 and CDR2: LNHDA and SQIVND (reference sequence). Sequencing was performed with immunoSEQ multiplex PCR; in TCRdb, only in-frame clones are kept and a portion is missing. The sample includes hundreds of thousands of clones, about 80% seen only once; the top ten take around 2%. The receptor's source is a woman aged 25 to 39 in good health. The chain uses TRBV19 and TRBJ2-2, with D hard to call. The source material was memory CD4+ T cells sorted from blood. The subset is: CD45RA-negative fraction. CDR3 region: CATLEFGELFF. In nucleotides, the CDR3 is TGTGCCACCCTCGAGTTCGGGGAGCTGTTTTTT.